The TCR beta chain under discussion was sequenced for a study of T cell repertoires in cytomegalovirus infection. The wider study: Alongside well-studied HLA-B-restricted CMV epitopes, recently identified HLA-C-restricted CMV epitopes were also used. In public TCR beta signatures, there were indications of both CMV infection and matching HLA type. Findings of the study overall: CMV-specific TCR beta clonotypes restricted by HLA-C dominated the ex vivo response. Cumulative frequency (of public TCR beta family members) identified carriers of CMV plus the relevant HLA.

TCRdb reprocessed the reads via MiXCR and lists one record per CDR3 protein. Of 650,000 to 900,000 distinct CDR3 sequences in the sample, almost 30% were seen once. Regarding this clonotype: The antigen is not known.

This sequence was found in a human donor in good health (CMV status not recorded). Some clones in this sample may be carry-over from other donors' samples. The specimen comprised cultured CD8+ T cells from PBMCs, sampled from culture after CMV antigen stimulation.

The CDR3 here is CAISDRGPDTQYF. The CDR3 DNA reads as TGTGCCATCAGTGACAGGGGGCCAGATACGCAGTATTTT. V gene TRBV10-3 combines with J gene TRBJ2-3, with 8 nucleotides matching TRBD1. Per the germline V gene, CDR1 is ENHRY and CDR2 is SYGVKD. This CDR3 has 13 amino acids. After removal of 3 bases from V and 4 bases from J, the junction contained 0 bases not matched to a gene.